This T cell receptor beta chain stems from a study of blood T cell repertoires in COVID-19. Study-level information: The United States, Italy and Spain were the sources of the acute and convalescent COVID-19 samples. T cells, B-cell-depleted T cells, or PBMCs supplied cDNA or gDNA.

CDR1 MNHEY and CDR2 SMNVEV come from the germline V gene (reference sequence). The germline V and J ends were trimmed by 3 bases and 2 bases, with 11 bases remaining between them. This CDR3 has 15 residues. Profiling relied on immunoSEQ multiplex PCR, and the TCRdb table lists in-frame clones only, not all of them. This repertoire shows some 56,000 clones, 75% to 85% found once; its top ten account for under 7.5%. This chain uses TRBV27 with TRBJ1-3; D gene uncertain. The TCR comes from a man in his 60s with acute or convalescent COVID-19. The specimen was peripheral blood. The DNA for the CDR3 is TGTGCCAGCAGTTTCAACATTAAAGCTGGAAACACCATATATTTT. The encoded protein is CASSFNIKAGNTIYF.